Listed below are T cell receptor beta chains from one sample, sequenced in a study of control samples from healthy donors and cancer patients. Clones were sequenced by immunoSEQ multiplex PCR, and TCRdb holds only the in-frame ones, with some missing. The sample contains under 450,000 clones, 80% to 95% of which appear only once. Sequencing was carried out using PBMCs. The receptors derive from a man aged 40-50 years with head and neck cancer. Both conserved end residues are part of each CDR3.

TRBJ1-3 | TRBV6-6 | CAAGRPGNTIYF
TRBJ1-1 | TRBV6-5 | CASSYRLMNTEAFF
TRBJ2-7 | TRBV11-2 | CASSRGGPYEQYF
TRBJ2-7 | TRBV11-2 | CASSSRLAEQYF
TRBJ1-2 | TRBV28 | CASSSGTGGLGGYTF
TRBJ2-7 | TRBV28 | CASSPLAGVGYEQYF
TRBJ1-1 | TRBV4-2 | CASTSPGGNTEAFF
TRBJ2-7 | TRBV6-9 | CAARIQRGHSYEQYF
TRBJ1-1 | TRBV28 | CAIGTGNTEAFF
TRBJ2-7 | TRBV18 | CASSPAPLLGGQPSSYEQYF
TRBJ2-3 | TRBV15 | CATSRGGGQSTDTQYF
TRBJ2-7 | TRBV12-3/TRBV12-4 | CASSLSRNEQYF
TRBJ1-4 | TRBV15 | CATSRPGPGEKLFF
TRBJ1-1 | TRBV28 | CASSSPRGQPNTEAFF
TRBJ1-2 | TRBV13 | CASSPGQAYSYGYTF
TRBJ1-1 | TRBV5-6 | CASSKVNTEAFF